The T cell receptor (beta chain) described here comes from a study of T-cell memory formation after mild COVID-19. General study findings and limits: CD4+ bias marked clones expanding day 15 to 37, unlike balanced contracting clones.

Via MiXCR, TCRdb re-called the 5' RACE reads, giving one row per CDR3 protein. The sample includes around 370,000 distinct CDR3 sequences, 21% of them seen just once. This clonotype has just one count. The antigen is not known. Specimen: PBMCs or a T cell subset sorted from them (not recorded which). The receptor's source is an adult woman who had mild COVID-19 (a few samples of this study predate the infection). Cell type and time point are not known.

The chain's CDR3 is CASRPNRGHYGYTF. DNA for the CDR3: TGTGCCAGCAGACCCAACAGGGGGCATTATGGCTACACCTTC. This chain uses TRBV3-1 with TRBJ1-2; 9 bases fit TRBD1. The V and J ends lost 6 bases and 5 bases, in that order; junction bases with no gene match: 7. This CDR3 region has 14 residues. The germline CDR1 and CDR2 sequences are LGHDT and YNNKEL (reference sequence). Together with reference TRBV3-1 and TRBJ1-2, the CDR3 gives the full variable domain: DTAVSQTPKYLVTQMGNDKSIKCEQNLGHDTMYWYKQDSKKFLKIMFSYNNKELIINETVPNRFSPKSPDKAHLNLHINSLELGDSAVYFCASRPNRGHYGYTFGSGTRLTVV.